Given below is one T cell receptor (beta chain) in context. This sample was included in a study of T cells in Graves' hyperthyroidism and ophthalmopathy. Researchers took RNA transcripts and amplified the TCR beta CDR3 regions from them. RT-PCR in the first round (using the HTBI primer set) targeted the TCR CDR3. TCRdb re-derived calls from the multiplex PCR reads in MiXCR, one entry per CDR3 protein. The sample has about 610,000 distinct CDR3 sequences; around 45% are singletons. Germline loops: CDR1 LNHDA, CDR2 SQIVND (reference sequence). The CDR3 has 15 residues. The junction had 10 bases not matched to a gene; V was cut back by 7 bases and J by 9 bases. Patients counted as stable if ophthalmopathy did not develop within 18 months.

The source is a woman aged 18-29 years with Graves' hyperthyroidism. This chain connects TRBV19 to TRBJ1-6; TRBD1 matches at 9 bases. Sequenced material: peripheral blood or thyroid tissue (not recorded which). CDR3 sequence: CASNNKGTGLSPLHF. The CDR3 nucleotides read TGTGCCAGTAATAACAAGGGGACAGGGCTTTCACCCCTCCACTTT.